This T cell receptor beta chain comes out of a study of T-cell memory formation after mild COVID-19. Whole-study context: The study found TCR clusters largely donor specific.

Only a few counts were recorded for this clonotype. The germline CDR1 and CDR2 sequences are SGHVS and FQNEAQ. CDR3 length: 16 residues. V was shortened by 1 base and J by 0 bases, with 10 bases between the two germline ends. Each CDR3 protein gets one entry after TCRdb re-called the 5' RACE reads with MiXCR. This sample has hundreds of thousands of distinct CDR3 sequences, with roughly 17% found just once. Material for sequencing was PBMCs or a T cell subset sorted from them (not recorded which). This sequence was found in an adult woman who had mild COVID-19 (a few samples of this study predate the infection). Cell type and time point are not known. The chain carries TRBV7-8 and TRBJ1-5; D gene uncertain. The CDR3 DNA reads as TGTGCCAGCAGCTTAGACGCCAGGTATAGCAATCAGCCCCAGCATTTT. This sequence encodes CASSLDARYSNQPQHF.